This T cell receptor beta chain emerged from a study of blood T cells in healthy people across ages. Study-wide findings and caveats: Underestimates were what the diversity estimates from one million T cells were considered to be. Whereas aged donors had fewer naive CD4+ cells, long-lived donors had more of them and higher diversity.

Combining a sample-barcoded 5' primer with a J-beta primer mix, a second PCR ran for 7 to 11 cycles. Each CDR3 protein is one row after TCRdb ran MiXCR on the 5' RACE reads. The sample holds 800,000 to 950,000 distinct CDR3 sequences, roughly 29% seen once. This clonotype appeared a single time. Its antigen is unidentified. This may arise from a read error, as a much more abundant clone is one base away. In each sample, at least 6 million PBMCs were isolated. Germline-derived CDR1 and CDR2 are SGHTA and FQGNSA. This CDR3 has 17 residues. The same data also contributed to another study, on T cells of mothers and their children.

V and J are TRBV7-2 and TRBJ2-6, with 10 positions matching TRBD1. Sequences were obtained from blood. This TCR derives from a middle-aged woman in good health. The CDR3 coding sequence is TGTGCCAGCAGCTTAGCGGGACAGGGGAGAGGGGCCAACGTCCGGACTTTC. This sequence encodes CASSLAGQGRGANVRTF.